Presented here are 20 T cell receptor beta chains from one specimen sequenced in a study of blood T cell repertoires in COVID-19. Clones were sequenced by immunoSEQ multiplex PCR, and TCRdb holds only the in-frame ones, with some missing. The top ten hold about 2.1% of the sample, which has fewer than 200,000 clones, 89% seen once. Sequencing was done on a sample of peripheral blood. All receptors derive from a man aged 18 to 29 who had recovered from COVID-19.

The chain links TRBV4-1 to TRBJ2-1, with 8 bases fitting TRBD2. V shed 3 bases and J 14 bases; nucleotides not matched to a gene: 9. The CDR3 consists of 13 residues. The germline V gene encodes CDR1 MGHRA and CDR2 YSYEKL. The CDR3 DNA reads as TGCGCCAGCAGCCATCCTGGGACTAGGGCGGAGTTCTTC. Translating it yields CASSHPGTRAEFF.

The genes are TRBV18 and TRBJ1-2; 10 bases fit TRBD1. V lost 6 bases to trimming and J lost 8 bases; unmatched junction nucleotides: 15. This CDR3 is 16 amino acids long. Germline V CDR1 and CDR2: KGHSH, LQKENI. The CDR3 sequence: CASSPGTGALGGGYTF. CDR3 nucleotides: TGTGCCAGCTCGCCAGGGACAGGGGCCCTCGGCGGAGGCTACACCTTC.

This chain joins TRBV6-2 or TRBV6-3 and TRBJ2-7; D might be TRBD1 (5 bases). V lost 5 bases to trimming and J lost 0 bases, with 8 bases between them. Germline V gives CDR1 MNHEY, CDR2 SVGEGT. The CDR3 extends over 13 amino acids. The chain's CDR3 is CASSQTDSYEQYF. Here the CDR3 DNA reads TGTGCCAGCAGTCAGACAGACTCCTACGAGCAGTACTTC.

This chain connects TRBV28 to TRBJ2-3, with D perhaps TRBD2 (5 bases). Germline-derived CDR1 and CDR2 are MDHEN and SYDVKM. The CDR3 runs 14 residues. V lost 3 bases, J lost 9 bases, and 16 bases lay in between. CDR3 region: CASSFSEAPRTQYF. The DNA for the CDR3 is TGTGCCAGCAGTTTCTCGGAGGCCCCACGAACGCAGTATTTT.

The CDR3 nucleotides are TGTGCCAGCAGCCCAGTTGGAGCGGGAGGGAAAGATACGCAGTATTTT. Amino acids: CASSPVGAGGKDTQYF. The chain recombines TRBV3-1 (or the pseudogene TRBV3-2) with TRBJ2-3; 10 bases map to TRBD2. Unmatched junction bases numbered 9, after V lost 4 bases and J lost 5 bases. CDR3 length: 16 amino acids. Germline V gives CDR1 LGHDT, CDR2 YNNKEL (reference sequence).

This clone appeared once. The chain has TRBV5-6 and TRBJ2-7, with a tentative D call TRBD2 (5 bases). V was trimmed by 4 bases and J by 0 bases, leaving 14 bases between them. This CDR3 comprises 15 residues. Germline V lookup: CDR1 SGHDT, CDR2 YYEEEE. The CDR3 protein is CASSLRTVSSYEQYF. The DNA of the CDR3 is TGTGCCAGCAGCCTTCGGACTGTCAGCTCCTACGAGCAGTACTTC. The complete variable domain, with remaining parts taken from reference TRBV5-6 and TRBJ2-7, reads DAGVTQSPTHLIKTRGQQVTLRCSPKSGHDTVSWYQQALGQGPQFIFQYYEEEERQRGNFPDRFSGHQFPNYSSELNVNALLLGDSALYLCASSLRTVSSYEQYFGPGTRLTVT.

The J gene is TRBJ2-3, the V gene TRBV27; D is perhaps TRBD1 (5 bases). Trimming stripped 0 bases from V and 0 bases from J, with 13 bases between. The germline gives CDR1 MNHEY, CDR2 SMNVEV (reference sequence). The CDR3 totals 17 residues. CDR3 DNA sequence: TGTGCCAGCAGTTTATCGACTTGGACACAAAGCACAGATACGCAGTATTTT. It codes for CASSLSTWTQSTDTQYF.

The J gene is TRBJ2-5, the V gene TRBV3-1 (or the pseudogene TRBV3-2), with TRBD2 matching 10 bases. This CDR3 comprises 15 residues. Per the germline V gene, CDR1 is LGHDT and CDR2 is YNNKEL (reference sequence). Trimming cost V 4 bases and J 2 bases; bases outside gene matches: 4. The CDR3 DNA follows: TGTGCCAGCAGCCGACGGACTAGCGGACAAGAGACCCAGTACTTC. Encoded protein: CASSRRTSGQETQYF.

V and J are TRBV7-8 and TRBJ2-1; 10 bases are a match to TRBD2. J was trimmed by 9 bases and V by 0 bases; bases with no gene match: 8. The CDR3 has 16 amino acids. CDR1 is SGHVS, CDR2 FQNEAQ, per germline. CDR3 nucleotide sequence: TGTGCCAGCAGCTTAGCGCAGGGAGCGGGAGGGGGTGAGCAGTTCTTC. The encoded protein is CASSLAQGAGGGEQFF.

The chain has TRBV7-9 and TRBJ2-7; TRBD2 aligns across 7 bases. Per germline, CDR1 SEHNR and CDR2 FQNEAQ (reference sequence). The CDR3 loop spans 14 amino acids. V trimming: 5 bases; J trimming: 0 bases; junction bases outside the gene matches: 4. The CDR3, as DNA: TGTGCCAGCAGCCACTGGACTAGCTCCTACGAGCAGTACTTC. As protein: CASSHWTSSYEQYF.

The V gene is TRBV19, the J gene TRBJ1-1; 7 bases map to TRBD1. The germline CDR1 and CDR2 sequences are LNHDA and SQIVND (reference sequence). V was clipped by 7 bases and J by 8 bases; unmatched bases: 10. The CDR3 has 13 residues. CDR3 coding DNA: TGTGCCAGTAATTCCGGGACAGCTTCCGAAGCTTTCTTT. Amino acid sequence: CASNSGTASEAFF.

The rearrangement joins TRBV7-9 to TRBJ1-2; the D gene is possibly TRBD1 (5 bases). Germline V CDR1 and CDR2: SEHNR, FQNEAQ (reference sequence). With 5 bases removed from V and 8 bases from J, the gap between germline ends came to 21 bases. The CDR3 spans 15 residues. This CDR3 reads CASSTRDSLFEGYTF. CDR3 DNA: TGTGCCAGCAGCACCCGGGACTCCTTATTCGAAGGCTACACCTTC.

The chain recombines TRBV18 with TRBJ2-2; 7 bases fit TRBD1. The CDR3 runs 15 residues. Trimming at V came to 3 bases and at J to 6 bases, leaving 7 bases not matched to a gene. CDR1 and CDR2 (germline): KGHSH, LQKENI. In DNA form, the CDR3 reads TGTGCCAGCTCACCGCAAAAACAGGGGTCCGGGGAGCTGTTTTTT. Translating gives CASSPQKQGSGELFF.

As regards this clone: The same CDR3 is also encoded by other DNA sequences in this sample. CDR3 in DNA: TGTGCCTGGAGCCTGGGAGGTGAAGCTTTCTTT. Residues: CAWSLGGEAFF. The chain employs TRBV30 and TRBJ1-1; D is ambiguous. V gave up 3 bases and J gave up 7 bases, with 9 bases separating them. Germline V lookup: CDR1 GTSNPN, CDR2 SVGIG (reference sequence). The CDR3 contains 11 residues.

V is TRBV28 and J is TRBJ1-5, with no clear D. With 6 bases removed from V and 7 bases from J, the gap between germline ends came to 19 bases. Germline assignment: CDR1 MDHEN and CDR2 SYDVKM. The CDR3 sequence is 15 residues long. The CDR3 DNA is TGTGCCAGCAGATCCGTACCTGGGCTTGGGCAGCCCCAGCATTTT. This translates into CASRSVPGLGQPQHF.

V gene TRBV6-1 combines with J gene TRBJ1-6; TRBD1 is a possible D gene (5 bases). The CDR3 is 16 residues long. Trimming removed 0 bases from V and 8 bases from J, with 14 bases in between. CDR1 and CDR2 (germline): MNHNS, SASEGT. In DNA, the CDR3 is TGTGCCAGCAGTGAAGCCCTCCTCAGGGATCATTCACCCCTCCACTTT. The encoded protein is CASSEALLRDHSPLHF.

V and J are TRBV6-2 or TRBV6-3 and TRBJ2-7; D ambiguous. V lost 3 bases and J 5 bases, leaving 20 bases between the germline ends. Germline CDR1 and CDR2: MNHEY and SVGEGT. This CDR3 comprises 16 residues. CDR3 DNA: TGTGCCAGCAGTTATCCCGAGCGACGGTTTATGAACGAGCAGTACTTC. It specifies CASSYPERRFMNEQYF.

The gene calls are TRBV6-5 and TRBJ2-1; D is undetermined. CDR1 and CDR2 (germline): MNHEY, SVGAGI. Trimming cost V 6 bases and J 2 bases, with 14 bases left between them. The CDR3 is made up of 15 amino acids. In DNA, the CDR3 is TGTGCCAGCAGCACGTTTGCACTTCCCTACAATGAGCAGTTCTTC. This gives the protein CASSTFALPYNEQFF.

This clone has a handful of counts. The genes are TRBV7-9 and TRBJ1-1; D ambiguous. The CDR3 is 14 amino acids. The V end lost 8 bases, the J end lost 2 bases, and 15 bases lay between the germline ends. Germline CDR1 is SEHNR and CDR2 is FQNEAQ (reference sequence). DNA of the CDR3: TGTGCCAGCGCTCCGGGTGTTCACAACACTGAAGCTTTCTTT. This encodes CASAPGVHNTEAFF.

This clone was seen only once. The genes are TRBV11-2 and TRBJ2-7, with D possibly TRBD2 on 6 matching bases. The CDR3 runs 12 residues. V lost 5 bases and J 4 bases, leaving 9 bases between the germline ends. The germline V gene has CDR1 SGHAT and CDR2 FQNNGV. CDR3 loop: CASSAGRYEQYF. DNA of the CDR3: TGTGCCAGCAGCGCGGGGCGTTACGAGCAGTACTTC.